The 32 T cell receptor beta chains below all came from one sample that was sequenced in a study of blood T cell repertoires in COVID-19. Libraries were prepared by immunoSEQ multiplex PCR; TCRdb keeps only in-frame clonotypes and omits some of them. Among roughly 400,000 clones listed, more than 70% were seen once. The sample was PBMCs or T cells enriched from blood (not recorded which). Receptors were obtained from a woman between 18 and 30 years old who had been exposed to COVID-19.

The rearrangement links TRBV9 to TRBJ1-5; D remains ambiguous. Germline V lookup: CDR1 SGDLS, CDR2 YYNGEE. V was trimmed by 3 bases and J by 3 bases, leaving 10 bases between them. This CDR3 comprises 14 residues. This chain's CDR3 is CASSAAGINQPQHF. Written as DNA, the CDR3 is TGTGCCAGCAGCGCCGCCGGTATCAATCAGCCCCAGCATTTT.

V is TRBV7-2 and J is TRBJ1-3; D is undetermined. Germline-derived CDR1 and CDR2 are SGHTA and FQGNSA. V was cut by 0 bases and J by 5 bases, with 11 bases left in between. The CDR3 extends over 15 amino acids. The CDR3: CASSLATAERNTIYF. CDR3 nucleotide sequence: TGTGCCAGCAGCTTAGCTACAGCGGAGCGAAACACCATATATTTT.

The CDR3 sequence: CASSFGGNEQYF. The CDR3 nucleotides read TGCGCCAGCAGCTTCGGCGGGAACGAGCAGTACTTC. This rearrangement joins TRBV5-1 to TRBJ2-7; tentatively, D is TRBD2 (6 bases). The ends were cut back, 2 bases at V and 5 bases at J, with 8 bases in the middle. CDR3 size: 12 residues. Per germline, CDR1 SGHRS and CDR2 YFSETQ.

CDR3 in amino acids: CASSPDYGYTF. In DNA form, the CDR3 reads TGTGCCAGCAGCCCAGACTATGGCTACACCTTC. This sequence joins TRBV7-8 and TRBJ1-2; D not certain. V lost 5 bases and J lost 3, with 4 bases in between. This CDR3 is 11 amino acids long. From germline, CDR1 is SGHVS and CDR2 FQNEAQ.

The rearrangement joins TRBV7-2 to TRBJ1-2; no reliable D call. Trimming took off 2 bases at V and 2 bases at J, with 9 bases between the two ends. Per the germline V gene, CDR1 is SGHTA and CDR2 is FQGNSA. CDR3 length: 14 amino acids. The CDR3 region is CASSLLAGNYGYTF. The CDR3 nucleotides are TGTGCCAGCAGCTTATTAGCGGGGAACTATGGCTACACCTTC.

The sample holds one count of this clone. V gene TRBV5-1 combines with J gene TRBJ1-2; D is unresolved. The germline V gene has CDR1 SGHRS and CDR2 YFSETQ. V was trimmed by 1 base and J by 4 bases, leaving 14 bases between them. This CDR3 comprises 15 residues. CDR3 sequence: CASSLTGRGSYGYTF. The CDR3 DNA is TGCGCCAGCAGCTTGACCGGTCGTGGGAGCTATGGCTACACCTTC. The variable domain in full, with the rest retrieved from reference TRBV5-1 and TRBJ1-2, is KAGVTQTPRYLIKTRGQQVTLSCSPISGHRSVSWYQQTPGQGLQFLFEYFSETQRNKGNFPGRFSGRQFSNSRSEMNVSTLELGDSALYLCASSLTGRGSYGYTFGSGTRLTVV.

The rearrangement uses TRBV18 and TRBJ2-1, with D possibly TRBD2 on 6 matching bases. Germline CDR1 is KGHSH and CDR2 is LQKENI. This CDR3 spans 16 amino acids. The V end was cut by 2 bases, the J end by 3 bases, with 14 bases between. CDR3 in DNA: TGTGCCAGCTCACCAGGGGACTTGACGTTCTACAATGAGCAGTTCTTC. Translating it yields CASSPGDLTFYNEQFF.

Only a few counts were recorded for this clone. The rearrangement uses TRBV19 and TRBJ1-5, with a tentative D call TRBD1 (6 bases). V was cut by 1 base and J by 3 bases, with 10 bases left in between. This CDR3 is 15 amino acids long. Germline V gives CDR1 LNHDA, CDR2 SQIVND (reference sequence). Here the CDR3 DNA reads TGTGCCAGTAGTATAGGGGGGGGCCTCAATCAGCCCCAGCATTTT. As protein: CASSIGGGLNQPQHF. The full variable domain, completed using reference TRBV19 and TRBJ1-5, is DGGITQSPKYLFRKEGQNVTLSCEQNLNHDAMYWYRQDPGQGLRLIYYSQIVNDFQKGDIAEGYSVSREKKESFPLTVTSAQKNPTAFYLCASSIGGGLNQPQHFGDGTRLSIL.

The J gene is TRBJ1-2, the V gene TRBV7-9; D perhaps matches TRBD1 (6 bases). The CDR3 length is 17 residues. The V gene's germline CDR1 is SEHNR and CDR2 FQNEAQ (reference sequence). With 2 bases removed from V and 6 bases from J, the gap between germline ends came to 22 bases. CDR3 amino acids: CASSLSLGHKPRDGYTF. The DNA for the CDR3 is TGTGCCAGCAGCTTATCCCTGGGACACAAGCCTAGAGATGGCTACACCTTC. Supplemented by reference TRBV7-9 and TRBJ1-2, the full variable domain reads DTGVSQNPRHKITKRGQNVTFRCDPISEHNRLYWYRQTLGQGPEFLTYFQNEAQLEKSRLLSDRFSAERPKGSFSTLEIQRTEQGDSAMYLCASSLSLGHKPRDGYTFGSGTRLTVV.

CDR3 sequence reads: CASSPLDSYEQYF. The CDR3 DNA is TGTGCCAGCAGCCCCCTGGACAGTTACGAGCAGTACTTC. The chain employs TRBV3-1 (or the pseudogene TRBV3-2) and TRBJ2-7; the D gene is possibly TRBD1 (6 bases). The ends were cut back, 4 bases at V and 4 bases at J, with 11 bases in the middle. CDR3 size: 13 residues. From germline, CDR1 is LGHDT and CDR2 YNNKEL (reference sequence).

The chain recombines TRBV12-3 or TRBV12-4 with TRBJ2-2; a weak D match, TRBD2 (5 bases). V lost 6 bases, J lost 3 bases, and 8 bases lay in between. CDR3 length: 13 amino acids. CDR3 sequence reads: CASRVGDTGELFF. CDR3 coding DNA: TGTGCCAGCAGGGTGGGAGACACCGGGGAGCTGTTTTTT.

This clone was counted once. The chain uses TRBV27 and TRBJ1-6; no firm D call. The CDR3 covers 16 residues. Trimming shortened V by 2 bases and J by 7 bases, and 15 bases separated the two germline ends. Germline loops: CDR1 MNHEY, CDR2 SMNVEV (reference sequence). The CDR3: CASSLSPLLRNSPLHF. CDR3 bases: TGTGCCAGCAGTTTAAGTCCCTTACTACGAAATTCACCCCTCCACTTT.

CDR3 coding DNA: TGCGCCAGCAGTGAACTCTCTGGGGCCAACGTCCTGACTTTC. Amino acid sequence: CASSELSGANVLTF. V is TRBV5-1 and J is TRBJ2-6, with D unclear. Trimming took off 5 bases at V and 0 bases at J, with 6 bases between the two ends. The CDR3 loop spans 14 amino acids. CDR1 is SGHRS, CDR2 YFSETQ, per germline. The whole variable domain, remainder taken from reference TRBV5-1 and TRBJ2-6, is KAGVTQTPRYLIKTRGQQVTLSCSPISGHRSVSWYQQTPGQGLQFLFEYFSETQRNKGNFPGRFSGRQFSNSRSEMNVSTLELGDSALYLCASSELSGANVLTFGAGSRLTVL.

The chain links TRBV28 to TRBJ2-1, with TRBD2 as a possible D gene (5 bases). This CDR3 region has 13 residues. V shed 5 bases and J shed 8 bases, with 13 bases lying between them. Germline V gives CDR1 MDHEN, CDR2 SYDVKM. CDR3 sequence (DNA): TGTGCCAGCAGTCTAACGGGGTTCCATGAGCAGTTCTTC. Its translation is CASSLTGFHEQFF. The complete variable domain, with remaining parts taken from reference TRBV28 and TRBJ2-1, reads DVKVTQSSRYLVKRTGEKVFLECVQDMDHENMFWYRQDPGLGLRLIYFSYDVKMKEKGDIPEGYSVSREKKERFSLILESASTNQTSMYLCASSLTGFHEQFFGPGTRLTVL.

The rearrangement links TRBV7-2 to TRBJ2-3; 12 bases agree with TRBD2. The CDR3 loop spans 16 amino acids. Germline V CDR1 and CDR2: SGHTA, FQGNSA. Germline trimming cut 4 bases from V and 0 bases from J; bases unmatched to any gene: 2. The CDR3 region has the DNA TGTGCCAGCAGCTGGACTAGCGGGACTAGCACAGATACGCAGTATTTT. Its protein is CASSWTSGTSTDTQYF.

The rearrangement joins TRBV6-5 to TRBJ1-4; unclear D gene. Germline-derived CDR1 and CDR2 are MNHEY and SVGAGI. With 6 bases removed from V and 6 bases from J, the gap between germline ends came to 14 bases. The CDR3 consists of 14 residues. The CDR3 DNA reads TGTGCCAGCAGGGAGAGGATTGATTATGAAAAACTGTTTTTT. Its protein product is CASRERIDYEKLFF.

This clone was counted once. The genes are TRBV18 and TRBJ2-7, with 7 positions matching TRBD1. CDR1 and CDR2 from the germline V gene are KGHSH and LQKENI. Germline trimming cut 0 bases from V and 2 bases from J; bases unmatched to any gene: 7. This CDR3 is 16 amino acids long. CDR3 loop: CASSPPGQYRPYEQYF. The CDR3 bases are TGTGCCAGCTCACCACCGGGACAGTACCGACCCTACGAGCAGTACTTC.

The rearrangement links TRBV21-1 to TRBJ1-2. TRBV21-1 is a documented pseudogene. This CDR3 is built from 15 residues. The CDR3 DNA is TGTGCCACCATTCATCTTAGTGTCGGGAACTATGGCTACACCTTC. Encoded protein: CATIHLSVGNYGYTF.

The chain links TRBV19 to TRBJ1-2, with 9 nucleotides matching TRBD1. The germline V gene has CDR1 LNHDA and CDR2 SQIVND (reference sequence). This CDR3 contains 14 residues. V dropped 4 bases and J dropped 7; count of bases not matched to a gene: 7. This CDR3 is CASSKRDRAPGYTF. The CDR3 nucleotides read TGTGCCAGTAGTAAGCGGGACAGGGCTCCTGGCTACACCTTC.

V gene TRBV10-3 combines with J gene TRBJ2-7; no definite D call. V was clipped by 6 bases and J by 1 base, with 10 bases between them. Germline V gives CDR1 ENHRY, CDR2 SYGVKD. CDR3 length: 13 residues. The CDR3 loop reads CAISLSKSYEQYF. CDR3 nucleotides: TGTGCCATCAGCCTCAGTAAATCCTACGAGCAGTACTTC.

In DNA form, the CDR3 reads TGCGCCAGCAGCTTCTCCAGACTAGCCGTCACAGATACGCAGTATTTT. Protein product: CASSFSRLAVTDTQYF. The chain is built from TRBV5-1 and TRBJ2-3; 7 positions match TRBD2. J gave up 2 bases and V 2 bases, and 8 bases lay outside the gene matches. Germline assignment: CDR1 SGHRS and CDR2 YFSETQ. This CDR3 spans 16 amino acids.

This chain links TRBV6-5 with TRBJ1-2, with 7 bases fitting TRBD1. The CDR3 contains 13 residues. Germline V gene sequence: CDR1 MNHEY, CDR2 SVGAGI. V lost 10 bases to trimming and J lost 4 bases; unmatched junction nucleotides: 9. CDR3 amino acids: CATTKGQSYGYTF. The DNA for the CDR3 is TGTGCCACAACCAAGGGACAGTCCTATGGCTACACCTTC.

The rearrangement joins TRBV29-1 to TRBJ1-3, with 8 bases lining up with TRBD1. This CDR3 comprises 14 residues. Trimming took 3 bases from V and 3 from J; bases not matched to a gene: 4. The V gene's germline CDR1 is SQVTM and CDR2 ANQGSEA. The CDR3 coding sequence is TGCAGCGTTGAGACAGGGGTAGTTGGAAACACCATATATTTT. Protein sequence: CSVETGVVGNTIYF.

This clone was detected once. The chain carries TRBV20-1 and TRBJ2-5; 8 nucleotides align to TRBD2. Germline CDR1 and CDR2: DFQATT and SNEGSKA (reference sequence). The V segment lost 3 bases and the J segment 4 bases; nucleotides outside the gene matches: 4. The CDR3 has 13 residues. CDR3 sequence (DNA): TGCAGTGCTAGTAGCGGGACTCCAGAGACCCAGTACTTC. Its translation: CSASSGTPETQYF.

This chain connects TRBV28 to TRBJ2-4, with D hard to call. Germline V lookup: CDR1 MDHEN, CDR2 SYDVKM. V was cut by 6 bases and J by 0 bases, with 12 bases left in between. This CDR3 comprises 15 residues. The DNA of the CDR3 is TGTGCCAGCAGCCGAGGTACAATAGCCAAAAACATTCAGTACTTC. As protein: CASSRGTIAKNIQYF.

The chain couples TRBV28 to TRBJ1-6; TRBD1 matches 9 bases. Trimming at V came to 8 bases and at J to 7 bases, leaving 9 bases not matched to a gene. Germline V gives CDR1 MDHEN, CDR2 SYDVKM. The CDR3 has 15 residues. CDR3: CASLSGQGANSPLHF. The CDR3 bases are TGTGCCAGCCTCTCGGGACAGGGCGCGAATTCACCCCTCCACTTT.

The chain combines TRBV28 with TRBJ1-1; 8 bases are shared with TRBD1. CDR1 and CDR2 (germline): MDHEN, SYDVKM. The CDR3 has 11 amino acids. Trimming cost V 8 bases and J 6 bases; bases outside gene matches: 2. This chain's CDR3 is CASQGAAEAFF. As DNA, the CDR3 is TGTGCCAGCCAGGGGGCTGCTGAAGCTTTCTTT.

This clone has a single count. This rearrangement joins TRBV4-2 to TRBJ1-4; D unclear. CDR1 is LGHNA, CDR2 YNFKEQ, per germline. This CDR3 spans 15 amino acids. V lost 0 bases, J lost 4 bases, and 9 bases lay in between. As DNA, the CDR3 is TGTGCCAGCAGCCAAGATACGGGATTTAATGAAAAACTGTTTTTT. Residues: CASSQDTGFNEKLFF.

V and J are TRBV28 and TRBJ1-2, with 9 positions matching TRBD1. Germline V CDR1 and CDR2: MDHEN, SYDVKM. After removal of 0 bases from V and 8 bases from J, the junction contained 10 bases not matched to a gene. The CDR3 has 16 residues. CDR3 sequence: CASSLWGGQGKGGYTF. CDR3 nucleotides: TGTGCCAGCAGTTTATGGGGCGGACAGGGGAAAGGGGGCTACACCTTC.

The chain recombines TRBV28 with TRBJ2-7, with TRBD2 matching over 7 bases. V lost 7 bases and J lost 2; bases outside the gene matches: 8. The CDR3 is 14 residues long. CDR1 is MDHEN and CDR2 is SYDVKM in the germline V gene. The CDR3 nucleotides are TGTGCCAGCAACGGGAGGCCAGGGCCCTACGAGCAGTACTTC. Protein sequence: CASNGRPGPYEQYF.

The genes are TRBV27 and TRBJ2-2, with unresolved D. Germline V gene data show CDR1 as MNHEY and CDR2 as SMNVEV (reference sequence). V was trimmed by 4 bases and J by 5 bases, leaving 8 bases between them. CDR3 size: 13 residues. CDR3 in DNA: TGTGCCAGCAGTTATTATTCGACCGGGGAGCTGTTTTTT. Its protein is CASSYYSTGELFF.

This clone was counted a few times. The genes are TRBV27 and TRBJ2-1, with 9 nucleotides matching TRBD2. Germline-derived CDR1 and CDR2 are MNHEY and SMNVEV (reference sequence). The CDR3 length is 16 residues. Trimming cost V 5 bases and J 0 bases; bases outside gene matches: 5. CDR3 in DNA: TGTGCCAGCAGTCAGCGGGGGGCCACCTCCTACAATGAGCAGTTCTTC. Its protein product is CASSQRGATSYNEQFF.